The clone carrying this TCR beta chain was recorded at least ten times. No antigen is known for it. RNA transcripts were the template for amplifying TCR beta CDR3 regions. RT-PCR in the first round (using the HTBI primer set) targeted the TCR CDR3. TCRdb recomputed calls from the multiplex PCR reads with MiXCR, one row per CDR3 protein. The sample lists fewer than 700,000 distinct CDR3 sequences; under 20% were seen once. The data stem from a study of T cells in Graves' hyperthyroidism and ophthalmopathy. Broader study findings: The blood repertoire included most of the expanded thyroid clonotypes above 0.001. Ophthalmopathy, which appeared later, was predicted by the model a median about 6.8 months before onset.

Uncontrolled infection, other autoimmune disease, pregnancy or lactation barred patients from enrollment. The CDR3 runs 13 residues. The V end was cut by 0 bases, the J end by 5 bases, with 8 bases between. The germline V gene has CDR1 MNHEY and CDR2 SMNVEV (reference sequence). The sequence derives from a young woman with Graves' ophthalmopathy. The source material was blood. V gene TRBV27 combines with J gene TRBJ2-7; D unresolved. CDR3 loop: CASSLSGLNEQYF. The CDR3, as DNA: TGTGCCAGCAGTTTATCAGGGCTCAACGAGCAGTACTTC.